The clone carrying this TCR beta chain appeared a few times. What it binds is unknown. This entry is derived from a study of cytomegalovirus exposure and HLA in healthy donors. Background on the study: The roughly 660 first-cohort repertoires shared a platform with the approximately 120 validation repertoires, as reported in a later analysis. Broader study findings: In the 100 to 150 validation repertoires, about 94% of cluster scores exceeded 0, per a later analysis. Most TCRs appeared rarely, but some public TCRs recurred in many donors. Reportedly, diagnosis of cytomegalovirus status by the classifier showed high specificity and sensitivity.

Germline V lookup: CDR1 SQVTM, CDR2 ANQGSEA. This CDR3 is built from 14 residues. The germline V and J ends were trimmed by 2 bases and 4 bases, with 14 bases remaining between them. Method: immunoSEQ multiplex PCR; TCRdb's copy keeps in-frame clones and lacks some. The sample yields some 170,000 clones, nearly 90% seen once. The chain links TRBV29-1 to TRBJ2-5, with a possible D match to TRBD2 (6 bases). The sample was PBMCs. The sequence was collected from a young man in good health and CMV-seropositive. For the CDR3, the DNA is TGCAGCGTTGAACGGGGGTGGCTTGGAGAGACCCAGTACTTC. It encodes CSVERGWLGETQYF.